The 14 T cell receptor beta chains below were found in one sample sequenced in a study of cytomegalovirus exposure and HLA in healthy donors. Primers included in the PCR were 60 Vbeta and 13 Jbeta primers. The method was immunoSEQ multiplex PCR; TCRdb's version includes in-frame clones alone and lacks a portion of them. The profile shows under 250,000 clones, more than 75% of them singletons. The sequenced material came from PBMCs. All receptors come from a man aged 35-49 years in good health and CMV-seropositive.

CDR3 in DNA: TGTGCCAGCAGTGTGACAGGGACCAAAAACATTCAGTACTTC. It codes for CASSVTGTKNIQYF. J is TRBJ2-4 and V is TRBV27, with 7 positions matching TRBD1. This CDR3 has 14 residues. CDR1 is MNHEY and CDR2 is SMNVEV in the germline V gene (reference sequence). Trimming removed 5 bases from V and 2 bases from J; junction bases left unmatched: 3.

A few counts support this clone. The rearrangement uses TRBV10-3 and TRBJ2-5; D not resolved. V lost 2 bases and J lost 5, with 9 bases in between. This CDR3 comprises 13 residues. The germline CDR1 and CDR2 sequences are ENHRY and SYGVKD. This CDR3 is CAISETLMETQYF. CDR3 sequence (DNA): TGTGCCATCAGTGAGACTTTAATGGAGACCCAGTACTTC.

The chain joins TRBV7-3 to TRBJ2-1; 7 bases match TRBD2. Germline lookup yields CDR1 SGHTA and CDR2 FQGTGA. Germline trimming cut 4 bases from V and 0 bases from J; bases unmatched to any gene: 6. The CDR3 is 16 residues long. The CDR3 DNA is TGTGCCAGCAGCTCAAGACTAGCAAGCTCCTACAATGAGCAGTTCTTC. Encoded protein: CASSSRLASSYNEQFF.

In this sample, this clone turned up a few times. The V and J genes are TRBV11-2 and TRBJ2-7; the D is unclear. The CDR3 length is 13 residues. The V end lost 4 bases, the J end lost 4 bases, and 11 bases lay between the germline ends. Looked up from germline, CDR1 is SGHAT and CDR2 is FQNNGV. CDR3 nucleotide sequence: TGTGCCAGCAGCTCCCTTCGCGCTTACGAGCAGTACTTC. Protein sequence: CASSSLRAYEQYF.

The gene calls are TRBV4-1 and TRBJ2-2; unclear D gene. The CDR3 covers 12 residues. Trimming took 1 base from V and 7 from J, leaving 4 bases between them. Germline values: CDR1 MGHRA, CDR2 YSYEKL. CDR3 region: CASSQVIGELFF. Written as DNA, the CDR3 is TGCGCCAGCAGCCAAGTCATCGGGGAGCTGTTTTTT.

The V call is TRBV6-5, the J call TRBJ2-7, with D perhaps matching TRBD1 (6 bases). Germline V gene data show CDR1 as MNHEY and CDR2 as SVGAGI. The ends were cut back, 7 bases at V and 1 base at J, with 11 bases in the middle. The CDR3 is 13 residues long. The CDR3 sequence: CASTPGESYEQYF. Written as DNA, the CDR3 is TGTGCCAGCACCCCAGGGGAATCCTACGAGCAGTACTTC.

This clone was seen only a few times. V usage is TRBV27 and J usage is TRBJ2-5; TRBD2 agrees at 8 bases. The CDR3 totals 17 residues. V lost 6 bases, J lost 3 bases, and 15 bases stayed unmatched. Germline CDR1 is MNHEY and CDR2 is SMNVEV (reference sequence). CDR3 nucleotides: TGTGCCAGCAGGTATGCCCTTCAGCGGGAGAAGGAAGAGACCCAGTACTTC. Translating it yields CASRYALQREKEETQYF.

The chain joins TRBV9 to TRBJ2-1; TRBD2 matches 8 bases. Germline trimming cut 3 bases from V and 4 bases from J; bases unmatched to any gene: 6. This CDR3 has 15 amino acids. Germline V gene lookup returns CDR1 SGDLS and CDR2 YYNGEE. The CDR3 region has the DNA TGTGCCAGCAGCGCCGGACTAGCAGAATACAATGAGCAGTTCTTC. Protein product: CASSAGLAEYNEQFF.

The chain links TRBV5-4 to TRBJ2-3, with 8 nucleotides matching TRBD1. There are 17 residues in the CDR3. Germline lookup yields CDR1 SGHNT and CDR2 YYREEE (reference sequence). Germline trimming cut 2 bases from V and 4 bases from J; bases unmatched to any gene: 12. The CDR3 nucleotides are TGTGCCAGCAGCTTAGGGCCTCGAAACAGGGGGGCAGATACGCAGTATTTT. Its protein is CASSLGPRNRGADTQYF.

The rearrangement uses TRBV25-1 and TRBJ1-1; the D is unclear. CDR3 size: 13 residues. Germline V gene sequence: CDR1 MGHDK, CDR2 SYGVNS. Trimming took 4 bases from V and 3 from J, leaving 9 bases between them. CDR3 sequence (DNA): TGTGCCAGCAGTGTGAGGGAATACACTGAAGCTTTCTTT. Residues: CASSVREYTEAFF.

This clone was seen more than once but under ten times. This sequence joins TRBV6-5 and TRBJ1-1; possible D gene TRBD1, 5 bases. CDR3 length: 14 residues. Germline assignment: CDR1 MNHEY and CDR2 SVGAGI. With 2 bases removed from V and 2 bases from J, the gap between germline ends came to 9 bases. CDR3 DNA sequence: TGTGCCAGCAGTTACGGGGGACTCAACACTGAAGCTTTCTTT. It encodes CASSYGGLNTEAFF.

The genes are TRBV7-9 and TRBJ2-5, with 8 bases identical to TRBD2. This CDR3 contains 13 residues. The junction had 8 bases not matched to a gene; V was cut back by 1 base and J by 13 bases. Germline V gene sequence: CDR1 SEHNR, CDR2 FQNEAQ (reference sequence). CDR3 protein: CASSLGLAPGMYF. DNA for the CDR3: TGTGCCAGCAGCTTAGGACTAGCGCCGGGAATGTACTTC.

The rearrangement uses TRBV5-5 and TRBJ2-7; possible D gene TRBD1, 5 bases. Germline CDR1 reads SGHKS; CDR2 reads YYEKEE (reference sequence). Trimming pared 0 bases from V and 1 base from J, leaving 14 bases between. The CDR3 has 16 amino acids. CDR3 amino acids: CASSLATRKGSYEQYF. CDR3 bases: TGTGCCAGCAGCTTGGCAACGAGAAAGGGGTCCTACGAGCAGTACTTC.

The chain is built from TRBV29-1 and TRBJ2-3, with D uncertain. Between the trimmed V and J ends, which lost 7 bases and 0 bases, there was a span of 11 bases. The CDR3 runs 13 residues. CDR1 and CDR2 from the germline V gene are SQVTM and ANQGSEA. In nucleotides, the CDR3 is TGCAGCGCAACTCATGCCAGCACAGATACGCAGTATTTT. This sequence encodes CSATHASTDTQYF.